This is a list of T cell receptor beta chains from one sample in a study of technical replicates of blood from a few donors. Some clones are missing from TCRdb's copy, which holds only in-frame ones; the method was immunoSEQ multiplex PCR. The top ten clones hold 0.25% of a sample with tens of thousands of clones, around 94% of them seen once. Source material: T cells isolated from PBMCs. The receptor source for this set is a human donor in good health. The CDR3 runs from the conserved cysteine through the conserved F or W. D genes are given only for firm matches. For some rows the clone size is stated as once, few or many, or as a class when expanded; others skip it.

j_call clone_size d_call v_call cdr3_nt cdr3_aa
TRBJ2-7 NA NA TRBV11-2 TGTGCCAGCAGCTCGAGGACCTACGAGCAGTACTTC CASSSRTYEQYF
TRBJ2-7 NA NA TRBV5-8 TGTGCCAGCAGCTTAGTGGCCCCCTACGAGCAGTACTTC CASSLVAPYEQYF
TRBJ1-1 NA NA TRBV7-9 TGTGCCAGCAGCTTAGTGGAGACTGAAGCTTTCTTT CASSLVETEAFF
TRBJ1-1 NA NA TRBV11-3 TGTGCCAGCAGCCCGGGGGGGGACACTGAAGCTTTCTTT CASSPGGDTEAFF
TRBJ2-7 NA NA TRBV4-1 TGCGCCAGCAGCCAAGGACTACCCCTTCGGTGGAACGAGCAGTACTTC CASSQGLPLRWNEQYF
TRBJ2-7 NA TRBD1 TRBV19 TGTGCCAGTGGCCCAGGGACAGGGGATACCTACGAGCAGTACTTC CASGPGTGDTYEQYF
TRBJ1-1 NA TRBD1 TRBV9 TGTGCCAGCAGCGGGGGGACAGGGGGTTCTATGTTCTTT CASSGGTGGSMFF
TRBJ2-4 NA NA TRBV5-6 TGTGCCAGCAGCTTGGGCCAGGGCGGCGGGGACATTCAGTACTTC CASSLGQGGGDIQYF
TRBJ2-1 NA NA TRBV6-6 TGTGCCAGCAGTTACTCGGAGAGCAGCGGAAATGAGCAGTTCTTC CASSYSESSGNEQFF
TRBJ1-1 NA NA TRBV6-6 TGTGCCACCGGGGGACGGAACACTGAAGCTTTCTTT CATGGRNTEAFF
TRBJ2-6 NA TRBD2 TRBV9 TGTGCCAGCAGCGAGTCGACTAGCGGATACTCTGGGGCCAACGTCCTGACTTTC CASSESTSGYSGANVLTF
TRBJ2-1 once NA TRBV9 TGTGCCAGCAGCGTAGCCCTCCCAGGGTACAATGAGCAGTTCTTC CASSVALPGYNEQFF